The 18 T cell receptor beta chains presented below share a single source sample, sequenced in a study of blood T cell repertoires in COVID-19. Generated by immunoSEQ multiplex PCR, the TCRdb table keeps only in-frame clones and is missing some. Among 150,000 to 200,000 clones listed, 75% to 90% were seen once. The material sequenced was peripheral blood. The receptors stem from a man aged 65 to 85 with active or convalescent COVID-19.

The chain is built from TRBV19 and TRBJ1-5; D ambiguous. V shed 7 bases and J shed 0 bases, with 13 bases lying between them. The CDR3 runs 15 residues. Germline values: CDR1 LNHDA, CDR2 SQIVND (reference sequence). CDR3 sequence reads: CASKEAFFSNQPQHF. CDR3 DNA: TGTGCCAGTAAAGAAGCATTTTTTAGCAATCAGCCCCAGCATTTT.

V and J are TRBV6-2 or TRBV6-3 and TRBJ1-1; 11 nucleotides line up with TRBD1. The V segment lost 5 bases and the J segment 4 bases; nucleotides outside the gene matches: 3. The CDR3 sequence is 14 residues long. From germline, CDR1 is MNHEY and CDR2 SVGEGT. The CDR3 DNA reads TGTGCCAGCAGTGGACAGGGGGCGAGCACTGAAGCTTTCTTT. As protein: CASSGQGASTEAFF.

The chain uses TRBV7-9 and TRBJ2-5, with D maybe TRBD2 (5 bases). Looked up from germline, CDR1 is SEHNR and CDR2 is FQNEAQ (reference sequence). The V end lost 5 bases, the J end lost 2 bases, and 18 bases lay between the germline ends. The CDR3 totals 16 residues. CDR3 nucleotide sequence: TGTGCCAGCAGCCCAGGACTGTCGAGGAATCAAGAGACCCAGTACTTC. Its protein is CASSPGLSRNQETQYF.

The chain links TRBV15 to TRBJ2-7; TRBD2 aligns across 8 bases. Germline V lookup: CDR1 LNHNV, CDR2 YYDKDF (reference sequence). The CDR3 loop spans 15 amino acids. V shed 9 bases and J 2 bases; nucleotides not matched to a gene: 12. This CDR3 is CATASGGGLTYEQYF. The CDR3 DNA sequence: TGTGCCACAGCGTCGGGCGGGGGGCTTACCTACGAGCAGTACTTC.

J is TRBJ1-1 and V is TRBV29-1, with a possible D match to TRBD1 (6 bases). The CDR3 has 13 residues. V lost 7 bases and J lost 1, with 13 bases in between. In germline, CDR1 is SQVTM, CDR2 ANQGSEA. The CDR3 reads CSAAGQPNTEAFF. CDR3 nucleotide sequence: TGCAGCGCTGCCGGACAGCCGAACACTGAAGCTTTCTTT.

This chain links TRBV6-6 with TRBJ2-3; the match to TRBD1 covers 7 bases. The germline V gene has CDR1 MNHNY and CDR2 SVGAGI (reference sequence). V shed 6 bases, J shed 6 bases, and the junction held 12 bases outside the gene matches. The CDR3 is 15 amino acids. The CDR3 sequence: CASSARAGGSDTQYF. In DNA, the CDR3 is TGTGCCAGCAGCGCCCGGGCAGGGGGTTCGGATACGCAGTATTTT.

The rearrangement joins TRBV7-8 to TRBJ2-3, with a possible D match to TRBD2 (6 bases). Looked up from germline, CDR1 is SGHVS and CDR2 is FQNEAQ. The CDR3 consists of 16 residues. V was shortened by 5 bases and J by 2 bases, with 17 bases between the two germline ends. The CDR3 loop is CASSRGGGRSTDTQYF. The CDR3 nucleotides read TGTGCCAGCAGCCGAGGTGGGGGGAGATCCACAGATACGCAGTATTTT.

There are a few counts of this clone. V is TRBV7-6 and J is TRBJ2-7; perhaps TRBD2 as D (5 bases). Germline assignment: CDR1 SGHVS and CDR2 FNYEAQ. The CDR3 is 13 residues long. Trimming cost V 3 bases and J 4 bases, with 10 bases left between them. CDR3 protein: CASSLTDFYEQYF. For the CDR3, the DNA is TGTGCCAGCAGCTTGACGGACTTTTACGAGCAGTACTTC.

This clone has only one observation. V is TRBV18 and J is TRBJ1-1; TRBD1 is a possible D gene (6 bases). This CDR3 comprises 14 residues. Trimming took 1 base from V and 4 from J, leaving 10 bases between them. Germline values: CDR1 KGHSH, CDR2 LQKENI. CDR3 sequence reads: CASSPQGGGTEAFF. As DNA, the CDR3 is TGTGCCAGCTCACCACAGGGGGGGGGCACTGAAGCTTTCTTT.

V gene TRBV6-4 combines with J gene TRBJ2-7; 7 bases line up with TRBD2. The CDR3 sequence is 17 residues long. V dropped 0 bases and J dropped 2; count of bases not matched to a gene: 10. Germline V gives CDR1 MRHNA, CDR2 SNTAGT. The CDR3 sequence: CASSDSSGGSRTYEQYF. As DNA, the CDR3 is TGTGCCAGCAGTGACTCTTCCGGCGGGAGTCGGACCTACGAGCAGTACTTC.

The chain has TRBV4-3 and TRBJ2-6, with 8 bases aligning to TRBD1. This CDR3 region has 18 residues. The germline V gene has CDR1 LGHNA and CDR2 YSLEER. The trim removed 0 bases at V and 2 bases at J, leaving 6 bases unmatched. The CDR3 nucleotides are TGCGCCAGCAGCCAAGAAATACAGGGGGGTACTGGGGCCAACGTCCTGACTTTC. As protein: CASSQEIQGGTGANVLTF.

The chain recombines TRBV2 with TRBJ1-6; 8 bases map to TRBD1. The V gene end was trimmed by 6 bases and the J gene end by 10 bases; junction bases not matched to a gene: 5. This CDR3 is built from 13 residues. From germline, CDR1 is SNHLY and CDR2 FYNNEI. The CDR3 protein is CASSGQGYSPLHF. In DNA, the CDR3 is TGTGCCAGCAGCGGACAGGGTTACTCACCCCTCCACTTT.

This clone was seen only a few times. This chain joins TRBV4-2 and TRBJ2-1; TRBD1 matches 10 bases. The CDR3 sequence is 14 residues long. The germline CDR1 and CDR2 sequences are LGHNA and YNFKEQ. The V gene end was trimmed by 4 bases and the J gene end by 7 bases; junction bases not matched to a gene: 4. The CDR3 region has the DNA TGTGCCAGCAGCCCCGGACAGGGGGGTAATGAGCAGTTCTTC. Translation: CASSPGQGGNEQFF.

This clone has just a few counts. This chain joins TRBV4-1 and TRBJ1-1; D may be TRBD1 (6 bases). The CDR3 totals 16 residues. V lost 0 bases to trimming and J lost 1 base, with 12 bases between them. Germline V gene sequence: CDR1 MGHRA, CDR2 YSYEKL. In DNA, the CDR3 is TGCGCCAGCAGCCAAGATTTCGGGGGGCCGAACACTGAAGCTTTCTTT. It encodes CASSQDFGGPNTEAFF.

CDR3 DNA: TGTGCCTCCTCGTTTGGGACAGGGCCTCTGAGGGAGCAGTTCTTC. Translating it yields CASSFGTGPLREQFF. The chain recombines TRBV19 with TRBJ2-1, with 9 bases aligning to TRBD1. V lost 11 bases and J lost 10; bases outside the gene matches: 18. Looked up from germline, CDR1 is LNHDA and CDR2 is SQIVND (reference sequence). CDR3 length: 15 residues.

The V call is TRBV5-1, the J call TRBJ2-1, with D perhaps TRBD1 (5 bases). This CDR3 comprises 17 residues. Between the trimmed V and J ends, which lost 3 bases and 2 bases, there was a span of 18 bases. Germline CDR1 SGHRS, CDR2 YFSETQ. This chain's CDR3 is CASSSDTIAGAYNEQFF. CDR3 nucleotides: TGCGCCAGCAGCTCGGACACTATTGCTGGGGCCTACAATGAGCAGTTCTTC.

The chain is built from TRBV5-8 and TRBJ2-5, with 12 bases that match TRBD1. The CDR3 covers 14 residues. The ends lost 4 bases at V and 7 bases at J; junction bases unmatched: 5. Germline V gives CDR1 SGHTS, CDR2 YDEGEE. CDR3 in amino acids: CASSRDRGPGTQYF. The CDR3 bases are TGTGCCAGCAGCCGGGACAGGGGGCCTGGGACCCAGTACTTC.

This clone was recorded once. The rearrangement links TRBV27 to TRBJ2-1, with D hard to call. This CDR3 region has 14 residues. Trimming stripped 0 bases from V and 9 bases from J, with 12 bases between. Per the germline V gene, CDR1 is MNHEY and CDR2 is SMNVEV (reference sequence). CDR3 loop: CASSLSLEFSEQFF. Written as DNA, the CDR3 is TGTGCCAGCAGTTTATCGCTGGAGTTTAGTGAGCAGTTCTTC.